This TCR beta chain was found in a study of human T cells and chemical hapten exposure. As for the study in general: TCR yield per sample varied, mainly due to pooled library volumes. Regarding the study as a whole: No shift was seen in TCRs above 1 in 1000 frequency with DPC sensitization.

As for time point: healthy volunteer bleed at 6 weeks. Whole blood that had not been fractionated was the source of extracted total RNA. This clonotype has just a few counts. Its antigen is still unknown. TCRdb itself ran the RACE reads through MiXCR, one entry per CDR3 protein. The sample has about 77,000 distinct CDR3 sequences; 8.6% are singletons. Sequenced: whole blood. This sequence was found in a female donor in good health. Some clones in this sample may be carry-over from other donors' samples.

CDR3 loop: CASSQDQTGVNQPQHF. CDR3 bases: TGTGCCAGCAGCCAAGATCAAACAGGGGTCAATCAGCCCCAGCATTTT. The gene calls are TRBV4-2 and TRBJ1-5; 7 positions agree with TRBD1. The CDR3 extends over 16 amino acids. Germline assignment: CDR1 LGHNA and CDR2 YNFKEQ. Trimming cost V 0 bases and J 3 bases; bases outside gene matches: 5.